The entry that follows covers one TCR beta chain sequence. These data originate in a study of control samples from healthy donors and cancer patients. Trimming left V 3 bases short and J 1 base short, with 13 bases between. Germline CDR1 and CDR2: LNHDA and SQIVND (reference sequence). The CDR3 extends over 16 amino acids. Here immunoSEQ multiplex PCR was the method, and the copy in TCRdb shows in-frame clones only, minus some. The sample carries some 120,000 clones, 80% to 90% recorded once. Sequenced material: blood. The J gene is TRBJ2-1, the V gene TRBV19; possibly TRBD1 for D (6 bases). The source is a middle-aged man in good health. The CDR3 is CASSISGAGSYNEQFF. DNA of the CDR3: TGTGCCAGTAGTATTTCAGGGGCAGGTTCCTACAATGAGCAGTTCTTC.